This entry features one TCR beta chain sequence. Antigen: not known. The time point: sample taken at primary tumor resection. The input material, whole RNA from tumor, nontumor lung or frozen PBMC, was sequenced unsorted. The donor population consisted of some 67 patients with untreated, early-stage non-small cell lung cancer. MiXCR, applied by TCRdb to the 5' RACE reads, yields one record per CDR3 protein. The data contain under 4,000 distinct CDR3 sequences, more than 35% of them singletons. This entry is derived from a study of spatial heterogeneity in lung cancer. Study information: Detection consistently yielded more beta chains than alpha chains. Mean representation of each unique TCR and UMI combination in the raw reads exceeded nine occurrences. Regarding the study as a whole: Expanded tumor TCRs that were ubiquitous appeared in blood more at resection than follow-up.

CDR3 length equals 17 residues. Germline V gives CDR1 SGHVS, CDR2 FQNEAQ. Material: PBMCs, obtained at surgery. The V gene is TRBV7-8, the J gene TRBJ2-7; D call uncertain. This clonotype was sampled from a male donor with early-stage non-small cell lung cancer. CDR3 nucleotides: TGTGCCAACAGCTCCCTTACTCGAGACACAGATACCTACGAGCAGTACGTC. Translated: CANSSLTRDTDTYEQYV.